This TCR beta chain was profiled in a study of T-cell reconstitution after alpha-beta-depleted transplantation in children. There are 15 residues in the CDR3. The V end was cut by 4 bases, the J end by 6 bases, with 21 bases between. CDR1 is SQVTM and CDR2 is ANQGSEA in the germline V gene. Construction of the TCRbeta library involved unique molecular identifiers. One entry per CDR3 protein, called by TCRdb with MiXCR from the PCR reads. The profile shows about 300,000 distinct CDR3 sequences, about 9.5% of them singletons. This clonotype was seen many times. The source is a boy under two years old with acute myeloid leukemia, due to receive a stem cell transplant. The material sequenced was PBMCs, taken before TCRalphabeta/CD19-depleted stem cell transplant. This chain connects TRBV29-1 to TRBJ1-1, with TRBD1 as a possible D gene (6 bases). The CDR3 sequence is CSVVYRATVKAEAFF. As DNA, the CDR3 is TGCAGCGTTGTTTACAGGGCCACGGTGAAGGCTGAAGCTTTCTTT.